Presented here are 22 T cell receptor beta chains from one specimen sequenced in a study of cytomegalovirus exposure and HLA in healthy donors. Researchers ran the PCR with 60 Vbeta and 13 Jbeta primers. Libraries were prepared by immunoSEQ multiplex PCR; TCRdb keeps only in-frame clonotypes and omits some of them. The table includes approximately 120,000 clones, around 78% detected once. Sequencing was performed on PBMCs. These receptors all stem from a man aged 35-49 years in good health and CMV-seronegative.

The chain employs TRBV7-7 and TRBJ2-7, with D tentatively TRBD1 (6 bases). Between the trimmed V and J ends, which lost 5 bases and 3 bases, there was a span of 20 bases. Germline loops: CDR1 SSHAT, CDR2 FNYEAQ (reference sequence). The CDR3 runs 16 residues. The CDR3 DNA sequence: TGTGCCAGCAGCCCCTTGGTGGGGGCGGCTTTCTACGAGCAGTACTTC. It translates to CASSPLVGAAFYEQYF.

J is TRBJ1-2 and V is TRBV7-5; TRBD1 reflects the table's D call only, with no check against the DNA. TRBV7-5 is flagged as a pseudogene. This CDR3 is 14 amino acids long. CDR3 sequence (DNA): TGTGCCAGAAGCCCGGGACAGGGGAGGAATGGCTACACCTTC. Its translation is CARSPGQGRNGYTF.

A few counts support this clone. The CDR3 sequence is CALTGDRGQQETQYF. CDR3 nucleotide sequence: TGTGCATTAACAGGGGACAGGGGGCAGCAAGAGACCCAGTACTTC. This chain links TRBV7-9 with TRBJ2-5; the match to TRBD1 covers 12 bases. Germline V gives CDR1 SEHNR, CDR2 FQNEAQ (reference sequence). The CDR3 has 15 residues.

This clone was observed a few times. The chain recombines TRBV5-1 with TRBJ2-3; TRBD2 agrees at 11 bases. The ends lost 2 bases at V and 3 bases at J; junction bases unmatched: 8. The CDR3 contains 17 residues. Germline loops: CDR1 SGHRS, CDR2 YFSETQ. In DNA, the CDR3 is TGCGCCAGCAGCTTCCTAGCGGGGGGCGATTATACAGATACGCAGTATTTT. This codes for CASSFLAGGDYTDTQYF.

A single count supports this clone. The rearrangement links TRBV7-6 to TRBJ1-1, with 7 bases fitting TRBD1. The CDR3 extends over 15 amino acids. CDR1 and CDR2 from the germline V gene are SGHVS and FNYEAQ. Unmatched junction bases numbered 12, after V lost 6 bases and J lost 5 bases. As DNA, the CDR3 is TGTGCCAGCAGACCTTACCGACAGGGTTGGACTGAAGCTTTCTTT. Amino acid sequence: CASRPYRQGWTEAFF.

This clone occurred once. CDR3 amino acids: CSASLGLAVYF. CDR3 sequence (DNA): TGCAGTGCTAGTCTCGGACTAGCGGTATACTTC. V gene TRBV20-1 combines with J gene TRBJ2-5; TRBD2 aligns across 10 bases. This CDR3 has 11 residues. Germline V gives CDR1 DFQATT, CDR2 SNEGSKA (reference sequence). Losses at the gene ends were 3 bases for V and 14 bases for J; bases not matched to a gene: 6.

The chain carries TRBV4-3 and TRBJ2-5, with D perhaps matching TRBD1 (5 bases). The germline V gene has CDR1 LGHNA and CDR2 YSLEER. The CDR3 extends over 16 amino acids. The V end lost 3 bases, the J end lost 5 bases, and 19 bases lay between the germline ends. In DNA form, the CDR3 reads TGCGCCAGCAGCCAGGCCCGGAGCCCTAGGGGCGAGACCCAGTACTTC. Protein product: CASSQARSPRGETQYF.

The V and J genes are TRBV9 and TRBJ1-3, with 8 bases fitting TRBD1. The CDR3 covers 16 residues. Germline loops: CDR1 SGDLS, CDR2 YYNGEE. V trimming: 1 base; J trimming: 4 bases; junction bases outside the gene matches: 7. This chain's CDR3 is CASSVKPGTGGNTIYF. CDR3 DNA sequence: TGTGCCAGCAGCGTAAAACCCGGGACAGGCGGAAACACCATATATTTT.

The chain combines TRBV5-6 with TRBJ1-4; tentatively, D is TRBD1 (6 bases). CDR1 and CDR2 from the germline V gene are SGHDT and YYEEEE. Trimming pared 6 bases from V and 3 bases from J, leaving 9 bases between. The length of the CDR3 is 13 residues. In DNA form, the CDR3 reads TGTGCCAGCAACAGGGCCTCTAATGAAAAACTGTTTTTT. This gives the protein CASNRASNEKLFF.

The CDR3 protein is CASSDGGGSPLHF. The CDR3 nucleotides read TGTGCCAGCAGTGACGGGGGTGGGTCACCCCTCCACTTT. The chain uses TRBV25-1 and TRBJ1-6, with a tentative D call TRBD1 (5 bases). The length of the CDR3 is 13 residues. The germline V gene has CDR1 MGHDK and CDR2 SYGVNS. Trimming shortened V by 3 bases and J by 10 bases, and 10 bases separated the two germline ends.

The chain combines TRBV18 with TRBJ2-3; 9 bases are shared with TRBD1. After removal of 6 bases from V and 4 bases from J, the junction contained 8 bases not matched to a gene. This CDR3 comprises 15 residues. CDR1 is KGHSH and CDR2 is LQKENI in the germline V gene. CDR3 sequence reads: CASSLGQGNADTQYF. In DNA, the CDR3 is TGTGCCAGCTCTTTAGGACAGGGGAATGCAGATACGCAGTATTTT.

The chain uses TRBV27 and TRBJ1-2, with D possibly matching TRBD1 (6 bases). With 1 base removed from V and 4 bases from J, the gap between germline ends came to 16 bases. In germline, CDR1 is MNHEY, CDR2 SMNVEV (reference sequence). CDR3 length equals 16 residues. The CDR3 region has the DNA TGTGCCAGCAGTTTATTCAGTCGTCCAGGGGCCTATGGCTACACCTTC. As protein: CASSLFSRPGAYGYTF.

Only one count was recorded for this clone. J is TRBJ1-1 and V is TRBV5-1; tentatively, D is TRBD1 (5 bases). The CDR3 extends over 14 amino acids. The germline CDR1 and CDR2 sequences are SGHRS and YFSETQ. The V end was cut by 4 bases, the J end by 1 base, with 11 bases between. CDR3 sequence: CASSLLTANTEAFF. DNA for the CDR3: TGCGCCAGCAGCCTATTGACAGCGAACACTGAAGCTTTCTTT.

The rearrangement joins TRBV7-8 to TRBJ1-1; no reliable D call. The CDR3 runs to 14 residues. The V gene's germline CDR1 is SGHVS and CDR2 FQNEAQ. Between the trimmed V and J ends, which lost 0 bases and 1 base, there was a span of 6 bases. CDR3 nucleotide sequence: TGTGCCAGCAGCTTAGCTTCCTGGAACACTGAAGCTTTCTTT. This encodes CASSLASWNTEAFF.

The chain carries TRBV6-1 and TRBJ1-2; 7 bases match TRBD1. There are 14 residues in the CDR3. Per the germline V gene, CDR1 is MNHNS and CDR2 is SASEGT. V shed 6 bases, J shed 4 bases, and the junction held 8 bases outside the gene matches. This chain's CDR3 is CASRETGKIYGYTF. Written as DNA, the CDR3 is TGTGCCAGCAGGGAGACAGGGAAAATCTATGGCTACACCTTC.

This chain uses TRBV2 with TRBJ2-7, with D tentatively TRBD1 (6 bases). Germline-derived CDR1 and CDR2 are SNHLY and FYNNEI. Trimming removed 6 bases from V and 3 bases from J, with 9 bases in between. The CDR3 length is 12 residues. The CDR3 spells CASREQGYEQYF. The CDR3 DNA reads TGTGCCAGCAGGGAACAGGGCTACGAGCAGTACTTC.

This chain joins TRBV7-9 and TRBJ1-4, with D unclear. Germline V gene lookup returns CDR1 SEHNR and CDR2 FQNEAQ (reference sequence). V was trimmed by 6 bases and J by 5 bases, leaving 10 bases between them. CDR3 length: 13 amino acids. CDR3 in DNA: TGTGCCAGCAGACCTACAGAGAATGAAAAACTGTTTTTT. It is translated as CASRPTENEKLFF. The variable domain in full, completed from reference TRBV7-9 and TRBJ1-4, reads DTGVSQNPRHKITKRGQNVTFRCDPISEHNRLYWYRQTLGQGPEFLTYFQNEAQLEKSRLLSDRFSAERPKGSFSTLEIQRTEQGDSAMYLCASRPTENEKLFFGSGTQLSVL.

The rearrangement uses TRBV29-1 and TRBJ2-2; unclear D gene. CDR3 length: 13 residues. Germline V gives CDR1 SQVTM, CDR2 ANQGSEA. The V end was cut by 4 bases, the J end by 1 base, with 7 bases between. CDR3 nucleotides: TGCAGCGTTGCCCCAGGGAACACCGGGGAGCTGTTTTTT. This gives the protein CSVAPGNTGELFF.

A single count supports this clone. CDR3 residues: CASGDLTSSYNEQFF. The CDR3 bases are TGCGCCAGCGGGGACTTAACCAGCTCCTACAATGAGCAGTTCTTC. The rearrangement joins TRBV5-1 to TRBJ2-1, with a possible D match to TRBD2 (6 bases). The CDR3 covers 15 residues. Trimming removed 7 bases from V and 0 bases from J, with 14 bases in between. Germline V gene lookup returns CDR1 SGHRS and CDR2 YFSETQ.

The gene calls are TRBV2 and TRBJ2-5; no reliable D call. CDR1 SNHLY and CDR2 FYNNEI come from the germline V gene. This CDR3 has 11 residues. Trimming removed 6 bases from V and 5 bases from J, with 7 bases in between. The CDR3 coding sequence is TGTGCCAGCAGCGACGGGGAGACCCAGTACTTC. This encodes CASSDGETQYF. Combining the CDR3 with reference TRBV2 and TRBJ2-5 gives the whole variable domain EPEVTQTPSHQVTQMGQEVILRCVPISNHLYFYWYRQILGQKVEFLVSFYNNEISEKSEIFDDQFSVERPDGSNFTLKIRSTKLEDSAMYFCASSDGETQYFGPGTRLLVL.

The CDR3 sequence is CVKPLRVRGGYQPQHF. The CDR3 nucleotides are TGCGTCAAGCCACTGAGAGTTCGAGGGGGATATCAGCCCCAGCATTTT. The rearrangement uses TRBV10-1 and TRBJ1-5; D is possibly TRBD1 (6 bases). The CDR3 is made up of 16 amino acids. The germline V gene encodes CDR1 WNHNN and CDR2 SYGVQD (reference sequence).

The chain combines TRBV19 with TRBJ2-7, with D maybe TRBD1 (6 bases). The germline CDR1 and CDR2 sequences are LNHDA and SQIVND (reference sequence). Trimming removed 3 bases from V and 5 bases from J, with 14 bases in between. The CDR3 has 14 amino acids. The CDR3 reads CASSMQGSLNEQYF. CDR3 sequence (DNA): TGTGCCAGTAGTATGCAGGGGTCGCTTAACGAGCAGTACTTC.